This T cell receptor beta chain was documented in a study of cytomegalovirus exposure and HLA in healthy donors. PCR was performed using 60 Vbeta and 13 Jbeta primers. The repertoire was sequenced with immunoSEQ multiplex PCR; TCRdb's copy has only in-frame clones and lacks some. Of 95,000 to 150,000 clones in the sample, over 80% are singletons; the top ten hold 2% to 2.5%. Study-level results: What a later analysis showed was that several of the most significant clusters appeared linked to common viral pathogens. Researchers reported in a later analysis that a missense DCLRE1C variant was tied to TCR beta V- and J-gene trimming. As a later analysis revealed, most CMV-associated TCR beta chains appeared HLA-restricted.

A word on this clone: The antigen is undetermined. Because the CDR3 is missing its conserved closing phenylalanine or tryptophan, this is likely a read error.

The receptor was isolated from a man in his thirties or forties in good health and CMV-seronegative. Specimen: PBMCs.

The CDR3 protein is CSVLRQGIYGYTS. CDR3 bases: TGCAGCGTGCTTAGACAGGGGATCTATGGCTACACCTCC. This chain links TRBV29-1 with TRBJ1-2, with 8 positions matching TRBD1. The ends lost 6 bases at V and 4 bases at J; junction bases unmatched: 7. This CDR3 has 13 amino acids. Germline CDR1 is SQVTM and CDR2 is ANQGSEA.